This passage covers 26 T cell receptor beta chains from one sample sequenced in a study of cytomegalovirus exposure and HLA in healthy donors. Both 60 Vbeta primers and 13 Jbeta primers went into the PCR. Sequencing used immunoSEQ multiplex PCR; TCRdb keeps in-frame clones, though not all of them. This table lists approximately 75,000 clones. Sequences were obtained from PBMCs. The receptors were sampled from a man in his forties in good health and CMV-seronegative.

Remarks on this clone: The identical CDR3 is also encoded by other nucleotide sequences in the sample. The rearrangement uses TRBV30 and TRBJ2-7; D might be TRBD2 (6 bases). Germline V gene lookup returns CDR1 GTSNPN and CDR2 SVGIG (reference sequence). This CDR3 has 15 residues. V shed 4 bases and J shed 4 bases, with 20 bases lying between them. The CDR3 spells CAWTPGLGLLYEQYF. The DNA of the CDR3 is TGTGCCTGGACCCCTGGATTGGGACTCCTATACGAGCAGTACTTC.

CDR3 in DNA: TGTGCCAGCAGCTTAGAGCCAGATACGCAGTATTTT. As protein: CASSLEPDTQYF. The chain carries TRBV7-9 and TRBJ2-3; D unresolved. This CDR3 is built from 12 residues. The V end lost 1 base, the J end lost 4 bases, and 3 bases lay between the germline ends. The germline V gene has CDR1 SEHNR and CDR2 FQNEAQ (reference sequence).

The chain carries TRBV10-3 and TRBJ2-3; TRBD1 matches 8 bases. The trim removed 5 bases at V and 2 bases at J, leaving 3 bases unmatched. Germline CDR1 and CDR2: ENHRY and SYGVKD. This CDR3 has 14 amino acids. CDR3 sequence (DNA): TGTGCCATCAGTTTGGACAGGGCCACAGATACGCAGTATTTT. The encoded protein is CAISLDRATDTQYF.

The chain links TRBV21-1 to TRBJ2-1; TRBD1 reflects the table's D call only, with no check against the DNA. TRBV21-1 is flagged as a pseudogene. This CDR3 has 15 amino acids. Here the CDR3 reads CASTLGDRDIDEQFF. The CDR3 DNA sequence: TGTGCCAGCACCCTAGGGGACAGGGACATTGATGAGCAGTTCTTC.

The chain recombines TRBV6-6 with TRBJ2-2; 7 bases fit TRBD1. This CDR3 contains 15 residues. From germline, CDR1 is MNHNY and CDR2 SVGAGI (reference sequence). Unmatched junction bases numbered 13, after V lost 6 bases and J lost 9 bases. For the CDR3, the DNA is TGTGCCAGCAGCTCGGGACAGCACGGTATCTGGGAGCTGTTTTTT. Residues: CASSSGQHGIWELFF.

CDR3 protein: CAISEQGAGDQPQHF. In nucleotides, the CDR3 is TGTGCCATCAGTGAGCAGGGGGCCGGAGATCAGCCCCAGCATTTT. The chain employs TRBV10-3 and TRBJ1-5; 8 bases line up with TRBD1. The V and J ends lost 2 bases and 5 bases, in that order; junction bases with no gene match: 5. CDR3 length equals 15 residues. Germline values: CDR1 ENHRY, CDR2 SYGVKD.

This chain uses TRBV6-5 with TRBJ1-6; 7 nucleotides match TRBD1. V lost 4 bases, J lost 2 bases, and 2 bases stayed unmatched. This CDR3 comprises 15 residues. Germline CDR1 and CDR2: MNHEY and SVGAGI. The DNA for the CDR3 is TGTGCCAGCAGTTTGGGACAGACCTATAATTCACCCCTCCACTTT. It translates to CASSLGQTYNSPLHF.

CDR3 residues: CASRRGTGFQPQHF. The CDR3 nucleotides are TGTGCCAGCAGGAGGGGGACAGGGTTTCAGCCCCAGCATTTT. V and J are TRBV2 and TRBJ1-5, with TRBD1 identical over 9 bases. Germline trimming cut 6 bases from V and 6 bases from J; bases unmatched to any gene: 6. This CDR3 has 14 amino acids. CDR1 SNHLY and CDR2 FYNNEI come from the germline V gene.

V is TRBV30 and J is TRBJ2-7; 8 bases align to TRBD1. CDR3 length: 13 amino acids. Germline lookup yields CDR1 GTSNPN and CDR2 SVGIG (reference sequence). V shed 4 bases, J shed 3 bases, and the junction held 5 bases outside the gene matches. The CDR3 nucleotides read TGTGCCTGGACGACAGGGGTTGACTACGAGCAGTACTTC. Translation: CAWTTGVDYEQYF.

The genes are TRBV19 and TRBJ2-1; 9 bases are a match to TRBD2. The CDR3 contains 14 residues. Germline V gives CDR1 LNHDA, CDR2 SQIVND (reference sequence). The V and J ends lost 10 bases and 6 bases, in that order; junction bases with no gene match: 10. In nucleotides, the CDR3 is TGTGCCACCCAGCGGGAGGCAATCTTCAATGAGCAGTTCTTC. This translates into CATQREAIFNEQFF.

V and J are TRBV19 and TRBJ2-4, with 12 bases lining up with TRBD1. Germline CDR1 is LNHDA and CDR2 is SQIVND (reference sequence). The CDR3 length is 15 residues. Germline trimming cut 7 bases from V and 10 bases from J; bases unmatched to any gene: 11. The CDR3 DNA reads TGTGCCAGTAAGCCGGGACAGGGGGCGTCAGGGATTCAGTACTTC. It is translated as CASKPGQGASGIQYF. Full variable domain (rest looked up from reference TRBV19 and TRBJ2-4): DGGITQSPKYLFRKEGQNVTLSCEQNLNHDAMYWYRQDPGQGLRLIYYSQIVNDFQKGDIAEGYSVSREKKESFPLTVTSAQKNPTAFYLCASKPGQGASGIQYFGAGTRLSVL.

The genes are TRBV28 and TRBJ1-1, with 7 nucleotides matching TRBD1. The germline CDR1 and CDR2 sequences are MDHEN and SYDVKM. The CDR3 contains 15 residues. V gave up 4 bases and J gave up 3 bases; unmatched junction bases: 8. CDR3 in amino acids: CASSSPSRGHTEAFF. Here the CDR3 DNA reads TGTGCCAGCAGTTCACCAAGTAGGGGGCACACTGAAGCTTTCTTT.

The chain uses TRBV30 and TRBJ1-4, with D tentatively TRBD1 (6 bases). This CDR3 is 14 amino acids long. The V gene lost 5 bases and the J gene lost 8 bases, with 18 bases spanning the gap. CDR1 and CDR2 (germline): GTSNPN, SVGIG (reference sequence). The CDR3 DNA sequence: TGTGCCTGGGGATTTCCGGGACAAGAAGAAAAACTGTTTTTT. Encoded protein: CAWGFPGQEEKLFF.

The chain recombines TRBV14 with TRBJ1-2; D unresolved. Trimming took off 1 base at V and 5 bases at J, with 8 bases between the two ends. Germline CDR1 and CDR2: SGHDN and FVKESK. This CDR3 is built from 13 residues. This CDR3 is CASSQGQDYGYTF. In DNA form, the CDR3 reads TGTGCCAGCAGCCAAGGGCAGGATTATGGCTACACCTTC.

The V gene is TRBV2, the J gene TRBJ1-6; possible D gene TRBD1, 6 bases. Between the trimmed V and J ends, which lost 8 bases and 0 bases, there was a span of 11 bases. CDR1 SNHLY and CDR2 FYNNEI come from the germline V gene. This CDR3 region has 15 residues. The CDR3 region is CASLGQNSYNSPLHF. The CDR3 nucleotides are TGTGCCAGCTTGGGACAAAACTCCTATAATTCACCCCTCCACTTT.

The chain recombines TRBV29-1 with TRBJ2-2; a possible D gene is TRBD2 (5 bases). Germline assignment: CDR1 SQVTM and CDR2 ANQGSEA. Deletions cut 3 bases from V and 1 base from J, with 9 bases between. The CDR3 has 14 residues. In DNA, the CDR3 is TGCAGCGTTGACGGACTCCTGAACACCGGGGAGCTGTTTTTT. This gives the protein CSVDGLLNTGELFF.

The chain joins TRBV30 to TRBJ1-2, with 7 nucleotides matching TRBD1. V was clipped by 1 base and J by 8 bases; unmatched bases: 13. Germline CDR1 is GTSNPN and CDR2 is SVGIG (reference sequence). The CDR3 contains 15 residues. The CDR3 here is CAWSGELDRAGGYTF. The CDR3 region has the DNA TGTGCCTGGAGTGGGGAACTAGACAGGGCAGGAGGCTACACCTTC.

The rearrangement joins TRBV30 to TRBJ2-5; 10 bases line up with TRBD1. V lost 2 bases to trimming and J lost 4 bases; unmatched junction nucleotides: 1. The germline V gene has CDR1 GTSNPN and CDR2 SVGIG (reference sequence). CDR3 length: 13 amino acids. In DNA form, the CDR3 reads TGTGCCTGGAGTCGGACAGGGGGAGAGACCCAGTACTTC. It is translated as CAWSRTGGETQYF. Full variable domain (outside the CDR3, taken from reference TRBV30 and TRBJ2-5): SQTIHQWPATLVQPVGSPLSLECTVEGTSNPNLYWYRQAAGRGLQLLFYSVGIGQISSEVPQNLSASRPQDRQFILSSKKLLLSDSGFYLCAWSRTGGETQYFGPGTRLLVL.

The chain employs TRBV11-2 and TRBJ2-5, with D possibly TRBD2 on 5 matching bases. Germline V gene lookup returns CDR1 SGHAT and CDR2 FQNNGV. This CDR3 has 15 residues. V was pared by 1 base and J by 4 bases, with 13 bases between. Here the CDR3 reads CASSLGGAGRETQYF. DNA of the CDR3: TGTGCCAGCAGCTTAGGAGGTGCGGGTAGAGAGACCCAGTACTTC.

J is TRBJ1-2 and V is TRBV6-5; possibly TRBD1 for D (5 bases). Germline V lookup: CDR1 MNHEY, CDR2 SVGAGI. The CDR3 has 12 residues. Trimming left V 2 bases short and J 7 bases short, with 8 bases between. CDR3 DNA: TGTGCCAGCAGTTACCGGGGGATTGGCTACACCTTC. Amino acids: CASSYRGIGYTF.

This chain joins TRBV30 and TRBJ1-3; D is possibly TRBD1 (5 bases). V lost 0 bases to trimming and J lost 4 bases, with 13 bases between them. Looked up from germline, CDR1 is GTSNPN and CDR2 is SVGIG (reference sequence). The CDR3 loop spans 15 amino acids. CDR3 nucleotides: TGTGCCTGGAGTGTACCCCAGGGCTCCGGAAACACCATATATTTT. As protein: CAWSVPQGSGNTIYF.

CDR3 nucleotide sequence: TGTGCCAGCAGCCCACAGGGGGCGGAGTACAATGAGCAGTTCTTC. This translates into CASSPQGAEYNEQFF. The rearrangement uses TRBV6-6 and TRBJ2-1; 9 bases match TRBD1. Germline trimming cut 6 bases from V and 4 bases from J; bases unmatched to any gene: 7. Germline V gene lookup returns CDR1 MNHNY and CDR2 SVGAGI (reference sequence). This CDR3 is built from 15 residues.

The chain is built from TRBV2 and TRBJ2-3; TRBD2 aligns across 11 bases. This CDR3 has 16 amino acids. Per the germline V gene, CDR1 is SNHLY and CDR2 is FYNNEI. With V trimmed by 6 bases and J by 2 bases, 7 bases remained unmatched. CDR3 amino acids: CASSRLAGFSTDTQYF. DNA for the CDR3: TGTGCCAGCAGCAGACTAGCGGGGTTTTCCACAGATACGCAGTATTTT.

The rearrangement links TRBV5-1 to TRBJ2-1; 9 bases line up with TRBD1. Germline V CDR1 and CDR2: SGHRS, YFSETQ. The CDR3 consists of 16 residues. V dropped 4 bases and J dropped 4; count of bases not matched to a gene: 9. This CDR3 is CASSAGQGPRYNEQFF. The CDR3 coding sequence is TGCGCCAGCAGCGCCGGACAGGGGCCGAGATACAATGAGCAGTTCTTC. Drawing the rest from reference TRBV5-1 and TRBJ2-1, the complete variable domain is KAGVTQTPRYLIKTRGQQVTLSCSPISGHRSVSWYQQTPGQGLQFLFEYFSETQRNKGNFPGRFSGRQFSNSRSEMNVSTLELGDSALYLCASSAGQGPRYNEQFFGPGTRLTVL.

V is TRBV2 and J is TRBJ2-7; D unresolved. This CDR3 comprises 12 residues. With 7 bases removed from V and 1 base from J, the gap between germline ends came to 8 bases. Germline V CDR1 and CDR2: SNHLY, FYNNEI. In DNA, the CDR3 is TGTGCCAGCACCTTAGCATCCTACGAGCAGTACTTC. Translation: CASTLASYEQYF.

The chain links TRBV18 to TRBJ2-7; 12 positions match TRBD2. Germline-derived CDR1 and CDR2 are KGHSH and LQKENI. With 6 bases clipped from V and 3 bases from J, the junction kept 6 bases outside the gene matches. The CDR3 length is 15 residues. The CDR3 region is CASSRTSGGNYEQYF. In nucleotides, the CDR3 is TGTGCCAGCTCTCGAACTAGCGGGGGGAACTACGAGCAGTACTTC.